Listed below are T cell receptor beta chains from one sample, sequenced in a study of T cell repertoires in cytomegalovirus infection. Antigens for these TCRs are unknown. MiXCR, run by TCRdb on the reads, gives a single entry per CDR3 protein. This table holds around 710,000 distinct CDR3 sequences, roughly 29% found once. Sequencing was performed on cultured CD8+ T cells from PBMCs, taken from culture after CMV antigen stimulation. The receptors were sampled from a human donor in good health (CMV status not recorded). Some clones in this sample may be carry-over from other donors' samples. Each CDR3 is given with its conserved first and last residue. The order of the fields is J gene, clone size, D gene, V gene, CDR3 protein, CDR3 DNA. D genes are given only for firm matches. Clone size is shown for a subset of rows, as once, few, many or a class of expanded clone.

TRBJ2-1	-	-	TRBV6-2/TRBV6-3	CASRGKAANEQFF	TGTGCCAGCCGAGGCAAGGCGGCCAATGAGCAGTTCTTC
TRBJ2-2	few	-	TRBV6-2/TRBV6-3	CACREYTGELFF	TGTGCCTGCCGGGAGTACACCGGGGAGCTGTTTTTT
TRBJ1-2	-	-	TRBV9	CASSETPGVNYGYTF	TGTGCCAGCAGCGAGACCCCCGGGGTTAACTATGGCTACACCTTC
TRBJ1-3	few	-	TRBV28	CASSLYGRRLSGNTIYF	TGTGCCAGCAGTTTATACGGGAGGCGGCTCTCTGGAAACACCATATATTTT
TRBJ1-1	-	TRBD1	TRBV7-6	CASSWANRGISTEAFF	TGTGCCAGCAGCTGGGCGAACAGGGGAATCAGCACTGAAGCTTTCTTT
TRBJ1-1	-	TRBD1	TRBV6-8	CATGQGTTEAFF	TGTGCCACCGGACAGGGAACGACTGAAGCTTTCTTT
TRBJ1-2	few	-	TRBV5-6	CASSLRGAHLNYGYTF	TGTGCCAGCAGCTTGAGGGGGGCCCACCTTAACTATGGCTACACCTTC
TRBJ1-5	-	-	TRBV12-3/TRBV12-4	CASSRPGHINQPQHF	TGTGCCAGCAGTCGGCCGGGACACATCAATCAGCCCCAGCATTTT
TRBJ1-2	-	-	TRBV29-1	CSVESRSANGYTF	TGCAGCGTTGAAAGTAGGTCGGCGAACGGCTACACCTTC
TRBJ1-2	-	-	TRBV11-3	CASSLGRLGVFPLYYGYTF	TGTGCCAGCAGCTTAGGCCGACTCGGGGTATTCCCCCTTTACTATGGCTACACCTTC
TRBJ1-2	-	-	TRBV28	CASSLARQNYGYTF	TGTGCCAGCAGCCTCGCTCGGCAGAACTATGGCTACACCTTC
TRBJ2-6	-	-	TRBV6-5	CASSSDFPLGANVLTF	TGTGCCAGCAGTTCTGATTTCCCCCTCGGGGCCAACGTCCTGACTTTC
TRBJ1-5	few	-	TRBV2	CASSDYGNRDLNQPQHF	TGTGCCAGCAGTGACTACGGAAACCGGGACCTTAATCAGCCCCAGCATTTT
TRBJ1-6	few	TRBD1	TRBV5-4	CASSRYGTEYNSPLHF	TGTGCCAGCAGCCGTTACGGGACAGAGTATAATTCACCCCTCCACTTT
TRBJ1-2	few	-	TRBV28	CASSVIDRYYGYTF	TGTGCCAGCAGTGTGATAGACAGATACTATGGCTACACCTTC
TRBJ2-1	many	TRBD2	TRBV12-3/TRBV12-4	CASSGGGRSYNEQFF	TGTGCCAGCAGTGGCGGGGGGCGCTCCTACAATGAGCAGTTCTTC
TRBJ1-1	-	-	TRBV2	CASREYSLEAFF	TGTGCCAGCAGGGAATACAGCCTTGAAGCTTTCTTT
TRBJ2-1	many	TRBD1	TRBV7-8	CASSPGTGVYNEQFF	TGTGCCAGCAGCCCGGGGACAGGGGTGTACAATGAGCAGTTCTTC
TRBJ1-2	-	-	TRBV2	CASSEYYGYTF	TGTGCCAGCAGTGAGTACTATGGCTACACCTTC
TRBJ2-3	-	-	TRBV7-6	CACSGGQHNTDTQYF	TGTGCCTGCAGCGGGGGACAGCATAACACAGATACGCAGTATTTT
TRBJ2-1	-	TRBD2	TRBV7-3	CASSLGLAGGPAYNEQFF	TGTGCCAGCAGCCTGGGACTAGCGGGGGGGCCCGCCTACAATGAGCAGTTCTTC
TRBJ2-7	once	-	TRBV20-1	CSARDYRELAYEQYF	TGCAGTGCTAGAGACTACAGGGAACTAGCCTACGAGCAGTACTTC
TRBJ2-1	few	-	TRBV2	CASSGGTSLEQFF	TGTGCCAGCAGTGGCGGGACTTCTTTGGAGCAGTTCTTC
TRBJ2-1	many	TRBD1	TRBV12-3/TRBV12-4	CANEQGMGNEQFF	TGTGCCAACGAACAGGGGATGGGGAATGAGCAGTTCTTC
TRBJ1-6	few	-	TRBV7-2	CASSLSGGRRTPLHF	TGTGCCAGCAGCTTAAGCGGCGGGAGAAGGACACCCCTCCACTTT
TRBJ2-1	-	TRBD2	TRBV4-1	CASSLPPSGGEEQFF	TGCGCCAGCAGCCTACCTCCCAGCGGGGGTGAGGAACAGTTCTTC
TRBJ1-1	-	-	TRBV5-4	CASRSSGTQNTEAFF	TGTGCCAGCAGGTCCTCCGGGACACAGAACACTGAAGCTTTCTTT
TRBJ1-2	-	-	TRBV6-5	CASSWGDPHGYTF	TGTGCCAGCAGTTGGGGGGACCCCCATGGCTACACCTTC
TRBJ1-2	-	TRBD1	TRBV4-1	CASSQMLRTGDGYTF	TGCGCCAGCAGCCAGATGCTCCGGACAGGGGATGGCTACACCTTC
TRBJ2-3	few	-	TRBV28	CASSPALAIEGTDTQYF	TGTGCCAGCAGTCCAGCCCTAGCGATTGAGGGCACAGATACGCAGTATTTT
TRBJ1-2	-	-	TRBV27	CASSDTAGDYYGYTF	TGTGCCAGCAGTGACACGGCAGGGGACTACTATGGCTACACCTTC
TRBJ2-3	-	TRBD2	TRBV20-1	CSVSPSGGTTDTQYF	TGCAGTGTTTCCCCTAGCGGGGGTACCACAGATACGCAGTATTTT
TRBJ1-1	few	-	TRBV5-5	CASSFDRTSTNTEAFF	TGTGCCAGCAGCTTCGATAGGACATCTACGAACACTGAAGCTTTCTTT
TRBJ1-5	few	-	TRBV10-3	CAISDGFRGGNQPQHF	TGTGCCATCAGTGACGGGTTCAGGGGAGGCAATCAGCCCCAGCATTTT
TRBJ2-1	-	-	TRBV4-1	CASSQERRGGKNEQFF	TGCGCCAGCAGCCAAGAGCGAAGAGGGGGAAAGAATGAGCAGTTCTTC
TRBJ2-1	few	-	TRBV12-5	CASGLDGKSSYNEQFF	TGTGCTAGTGGTTTGGACGGGAAGAGCTCCTACAATGAGCAGTTCTTC
TRBJ2-5	-	-	TRBV25-1	CASSDPHRDTTPQETQYF	TGTGCCAGCAGTGATCCCCACAGGGACACGACTCCACAAGAGACCCAGTACTTC
TRBJ1-3	-	-	TRBV10-3	CAISTRQSGNTIYF	TGTGCCATCAGCACTCGACAGTCTGGAAACACCATATATTTT
TRBJ2-1	-	TRBD2	TRBV20-1	CSARASGGWSEQFF	TGCAGTGCTAGGGCTAGCGGGGGGTGGAGTGAGCAGTTCTTC
TRBJ1-2	-	TRBD1	TRBV12-5	CASGPSQGARGGYTF	TGTGCTAGTGGCCCGTCACAGGGGGCTCGCGGAGGCTACACCTTC
TRBJ2-7	many	-	TRBV5-1	CASRSPGPYYEQYF	TGCGCCAGCAGATCCCCGGGACCTTACTACGAGCAGTACTTC
TRBJ2-7	-	-	TRBV9	CASTPGGGEQYF	TGTGCCAGCACCCCCGGAGGGGGCGAGCAGTACTTC
TRBJ1-1	many	-	TRBV12-3/TRBV12-4	CASSLVAYYRDNTEAFF	TGTGCCAGCAGTTTAGTAGCCTATTACAGGGATAACACTGAAGCTTTCTTT
TRBJ1-3	few	-	TRBV7-2	CASSPRGPGNTIYF	TGTGCCAGCAGCCCCAGGGGACCCGGAAACACCATATATTTT
TRBJ1-1	-	-	TRBV7-8	CASSPLSRNTEAFF	TGTGCCAGCAGCCCCTTGAGTCGGAACACTGAAGCTTTCTTT